Listed here is a single T cell receptor beta chain. What it binds is unknown. These data come from a study of shared clonotypes between healthy human individuals. The split of CD4+ cells yielded CD45RA+ naive and CD45RA-negative memory subsets. Here immunoSEQ multiplex PCR was the method, and the copy in TCRdb shows in-frame clones only, minus some. The sample gives about 980,000 clones, 76% of which show up once; around 1.4% is in the top ten. Findings and caveats of the study: Shared across a few donors were about 4.8% of the naive CD4 clonotypes.

The specimen sequenced was memory CD4+ T cells sorted from blood. The subset is: CD45RA-negative fraction. The TCR sequence derives from a man between 18 and 29 years old in good health.

CDR3 amino acids: CAWRGEGYSGNTIYF. In DNA, the CDR3 is TGTGCCTGGAGAGGGGAGGGGTACTCTGGAAACACCATATATTTT. The chain employs TRBV30 and TRBJ1-3, with D possibly matching TRBD1 (5 bases). Germline CDR1 reads GTSNPN; CDR2 reads SVGIG (reference sequence). V gave up 3 bases and J gave up 0 bases, with 12 bases separating them. The CDR3 length is 15 residues.